The source of this T cell receptor (beta chain) is a study of T cell repertoires in cytomegalovirus infection. Whole-study context: It was the public TCR beta signatures that indicated both CMV infection and matching HLA type.

The CDR3 is made up of 17 amino acids. Germline-derived CDR1 and CDR2 are MGHRA and YSYEKL. Unmatched junction bases numbered 16, after V lost 11 bases and J lost 4 bases. Whole-study results and caveats: Dominating the ex vivo response were HLA-C-restricted CMV-specific TCR beta clonotypes. CMV carriers with the relevant HLA were identified by cumulative public TCR beta family frequency.

MiXCR, applied by TCRdb to the reads, yields one record per CDR3 protein. The data hold 400,000 to 550,000 distinct CDR3 sequences, with 11% observed a single time. For this clonotype: What it binds is unknown.

The receptor comes from a human donor in good health (CMV status not recorded). Some clones in this sample may be carry-over from other donors' samples. V gene TRBV4-1 combines with J gene TRBJ2-5, with TRBD2 matching over 13 bases. Sequenced sample: PBMCs. The chain's CDR3 is CAPSVGLAGVGPETQYF. CDR3 in DNA: TGCGCCCCCTCGGTAGGACTAGCGGGAGTGGGTCCAGAGACCCAGTACTTC.